A single sample is the source of the 18 T cell receptor beta chains below, sequenced in a study of T cells in Graves' hyperthyroidism and ophthalmopathy. Amplification yielded TCR beta CDR3 regions, with RNA transcripts as the source. During a first-round RT-PCR of the TCR CDR3, the HTBI primer set was used. Using its own MiXCR run on the multiplex PCR reads, TCRdb lists one record per CDR3 protein. The sample records hundreds of thousands of distinct CDR3 sequences, around 14% being singletons. The specimen sequenced was blood. Receptor source: a woman between 18 and 29 years old with Graves' hyperthyroidism.

The chain couples TRBV9 to TRBJ1-2; D not resolved. The germline V and J ends were trimmed by 0 bases and 3 bases, with 9 bases remaining between them. Germline lookup yields CDR1 SGDLS and CDR2 YYNGEE. This CDR3 region has 14 residues. CDR3 region: CASSVDINHYGYTF. Written as DNA, the CDR3 is TGTGCCAGCAGCGTAGATATCAACCACTATGGCTACACCTTC. Drawing the rest from reference TRBV9 and TRBJ1-2, the complete variable domain is DSGVTQTPKHLITATGQRVTLRCSPRSGDLSVYWYQQSLDQGLQFLIQYYNGEERAKGNILERFSAQQFPDLHSELNLSSLELGDSALYFCASSVDINHYGYTFGSGTRLTVV.

At least ten counts were recorded for this clonotype. This CDR3 is CSASPLTGDYDEQYF. CDR3 nucleotide sequence: TGCAGTGCCAGCCCTCTTACAGGGGACTACGACGAGCAGTACTTC. The chain carries TRBV20-1 and TRBJ2-7; D is tentatively TRBD1 or TRBD2 (7 bases each). V was clipped by 6 bases and J by 5 bases, with 23 bases between them. The CDR3 runs 15 residues. Germline-derived CDR1 and CDR2 are DFQATT and SNEGSKA (reference sequence).

The genes are TRBV28 and TRBJ2-3; 9 bases align to TRBD1. V shed 6 bases, J shed 3 bases, and the junction held 7 bases outside the gene matches. In germline, CDR1 is MDHEN, CDR2 SYDVKM. This CDR3 has 15 amino acids. The CDR3 DNA follows: TGTGCCAGCAGCCCCGGGACAGGGACAACAGATACGCAGTATTTT. Translation: CASSPGTGTTDTQYF.

The V and J genes are TRBV5-1 and TRBJ2-7; 7 nucleotides match TRBD1. This CDR3 has 15 residues. In germline, CDR1 is SGHRS, CDR2 YFSETQ. V shed 5 bases, J shed 3 bases, and the junction held 11 bases outside the gene matches. Written as DNA, the CDR3 is TGCGCCAGCAGGCCCGTGACAGGGTCCGGCTACGAGCAGTACTTC. Protein: CASRPVTGSGYEQYF. The complete variable domain, with remaining parts taken from reference TRBV5-1 and TRBJ2-7, reads KAGVTQTPRYLIKTRGQQVTLSCSPISGHRSVSWYQQTPGQGLQFLFEYFSETQRNKGNFPGRFSGRQFSNSRSEMNVSTLELGDSALYLCASRPVTGSGYEQYFGPGTRLTVT.

The sample holds many counts of this clonotype. The genes are TRBV2 and TRBJ1-2; no definite D call. Trimming pared 3 bases from V and 4 bases from J, leaving 15 bases between. Germline V gene data show CDR1 as SNHLY and CDR2 as FYNNEI. This CDR3 spans 15 amino acids. CDR3 residues: CASSERSTVIYGYTF. The CDR3 DNA reads TGTGCCAGCAGTGAGAGGAGCACAGTTATCTATGGCTACACCTTC.

This clonotype was picked up a small number of times. This sequence joins TRBV9 and TRBJ2-5; D is undetermined. With 4 bases removed from V and 5 bases from J, the gap between germline ends came to 12 bases. CDR3 length: 13 residues. The germline V gene encodes CDR1 SGDLS and CDR2 YYNGEE. The CDR3: CASSPHPRETQYF. CDR3 DNA: TGTGCCAGCAGCCCTCACCCCCGGGAGACCCAGTACTTC.

This clonotype was observed many times. The V call is TRBV12-3 or TRBV12-4, the J call TRBJ2-2; 7 bases line up with TRBD1. The CDR3 runs to 16 residues. The V segment lost 1 base and the J segment 3 bases; nucleotides outside the gene matches: 5. In DNA, the CDR3 is TGTGCCAGCAGTTTAGTACACACAGGGGACACCGGGGAGCTGTTTTTT. Encoded protein: CASSLVHTGDTGELFF.

This chain joins TRBV20-1 and TRBJ2-1; D may be TRBD2 (5 bases). Germline CDR1 DFQATT, CDR2 SNEGSKA (reference sequence). V shed 1 base and J shed 9 bases, with 13 bases lying between them. This CDR3 has 13 amino acids. The CDR3 DNA reads TGCAGTGCTAGAGTACATCCTCGGGGTGAGCAGTTCTTC. It translates to CSARVHPRGEQFF.

This clonotype was picked up many times. The CDR3 sequence: CASSVLAGGRNEQFF. The CDR3 DNA is TGTGCCAGCAGCGTTCTAGCGGGAGGGCGCAATGAGCAGTTCTTC. The chain is built from TRBV9 and TRBJ2-1; 12 bases are a match to TRBD2. The CDR3 has 15 residues. Germline CDR1 is SGDLS and CDR2 is YYNGEE. V shed 2 bases, J shed 6 bases, and the junction held 3 bases outside the gene matches.

This clonotype was seen ten or more times. The chain is built from TRBV3-1 and TRBJ2-5; the D is unclear. This CDR3 is 15 amino acids long. V was clipped by 0 bases and J by 7 bases, with 15 bases between them. Germline V CDR1 and CDR2: LGHDT, YNNKEL (reference sequence). The CDR3 loop reads CASSQDPPVVGTQYF. CDR3 DNA sequence: TGTGCCAGCAGCCAAGATCCCCCGGTAGTAGGGACCCAGTACTTC.

The sample holds many counts of this clonotype. The genes are TRBV30 and TRBJ2-5, with 7 bases matching TRBD1. The CDR3 runs 13 residues. The germline V gene has CDR1 GTSNPN and CDR2 SVGIG (reference sequence). J lost 4 bases, V lost 3 bases, and 5 bases had no gene match. The DNA for the CDR3 is TGTGCCTGGAGCGACAGGGTGGGAGAGACCCAGTACTTC. It is translated as CAWSDRVGETQYF.

The sample holds many counts of this clonotype. J is TRBJ2-7 and V is TRBV7-2, with TRBD2 identical over 8 bases. Per germline, CDR1 SGHTA and CDR2 FQGNSA. This CDR3 contains 16 residues. The V and J ends lost 2 bases and 6 bases, in that order; junction bases with no gene match: 12. The CDR3 coding sequence is TGTGCCAGCAGCTTATTAGGGCGGGAGGTGGGTCGCGAGCAGTACTTC. Translation: CASSLLGREVGREQYF.

This clonotype has ten or more counts. The genes are TRBV12-3 or TRBV12-4 and TRBJ1-2; no reliable D call. V shed 1 base and J shed 0 bases, with 9 bases lying between them. This CDR3 region has 15 residues. DNA of the CDR3: TGTGCCAGCAGTTTAGGATTCGCAGCTAACTATGGCTACACCTTC. Protein sequence: CASSLGFAANYGYTF.

The chain recombines TRBV28 with TRBJ1-1; D ambiguous. V shed 3 bases and J shed 5 bases, with 10 bases lying between them. Germline assignment: CDR1 MDHEN and CDR2 SYDVKM. CDR3 size: 13 residues. This chain's CDR3 is CASSFRRSTEAFF. Here the CDR3 DNA reads TGTGCCAGCAGTTTTCGTCGATCTACTGAAGCTTTCTTT.

At least ten counts were recorded for this clonotype. The V call is TRBV28, the J call TRBJ2-6, with 14 positions matching TRBD2. Looked up from germline, CDR1 is MDHEN and CDR2 is SYDVKM. The CDR3 contains 16 residues. The V and J ends lost 5 bases and 3 bases, in that order; junction bases with no gene match: 0. Here the CDR3 reads CASSGLAGGGANVLTF. As DNA, the CDR3 is TGTGCCAGCAGTGGACTAGCGGGGGGTGGGGCCAACGTCCTGACTTTC. Supplemented by reference TRBV28 and TRBJ2-6, the full variable domain reads DVKVTQSSRYLVKRTGEKVFLECVQDMDHENMFWYRQDPGLGLRLIYFSYDVKMKEKGDIPEGYSVSREKKERFSLILESASTNQTSMYLCASSGLAGGGANVLTFGAGSRLTVL.

At least ten counts were recorded for this clonotype. This rearrangement joins TRBV2 to TRBJ2-3; D gene uncertain. The CDR3 has 15 residues. The germline V and J ends were trimmed by 11 bases and 2 bases, with 20 bases remaining between them. Per the germline V gene, CDR1 is SNHLY and CDR2 is FYNNEI. CDR3 in amino acids: CAGRRRPISTDTQYF. In nucleotides, the CDR3 is TGTGCCGGCCGTCGCAGGCCTATCTCCACAGATACGCAGTATTTT.

This clonotype was detected ten times or more. This chain connects TRBV12-3 or TRBV12-4 to TRBJ1-4; a weak D match, TRBD1 (6 bases). The CDR3 sequence is 15 residues long. V was trimmed by 3 bases and J by 5 bases, leaving 13 bases between them. The DNA of the CDR3 is TGTGCCAGCAGTTTGGGGGCTCTGGAGAATGAAAAACTGTTTTTT. It encodes CASSLGALENEKLFF.

This clonotype came up many times. V gene TRBV2 combines with J gene TRBJ2-5; TRBD2 agrees at 11 bases. This CDR3 region has 16 residues. The germline CDR1 and CDR2 sequences are SNHLY and FYNNEI. V gave up 7 bases and J gave up 2 bases; unmatched junction bases: 9. In DNA, the CDR3 is TGTGCCAGCACCGAACAGGGACTAGCGGAGCAAGAGACCCAGTACTTC. This gives the protein CASTEQGLAEQETQYF. Variable domain in full (rest from reference TRBV2 and TRBJ2-5): EPEVTQTPSHQVTQMGQEVILRCVPISNHLYFYWYRQILGQKVEFLVSFYNNEISEKSEIFDDQFSVERPDGSNFTLKIRSTKLEDSAMYFCASTEQGLAEQETQYFGPGTRLLVL.